Listed below are T cell receptor beta chains from one sample, sequenced in a study of T cells in Graves' hyperthyroidism and ophthalmopathy. TCRdb recomputed calls from the multiplex PCR reads with MiXCR, one row per CDR3 protein. The data show fewer than 700,000 distinct CDR3 sequences, with about 15% seen just once and approximately 18% held by the top ten. Sequences were obtained from blood. All receptors come from a woman under 30 with Graves' ophthalmopathy. Both conserved end residues are part of each CDR3. Each record gives: clone size, D gene, J gene, V gene, CDR3 protein, CDR3 DNA. A D gene is named only where the DNA matches it firmly. Size is omitted from some rows. Given values are once, few, many or a class for expanded clones.

clone_size: .; d_call: .; j_call: TRBJ1-1; v_call: TRBV5-4; cdr3_aa: CASSFRDAPLEAFF; cdr3_nt: TGTGCCAGCAGCTTCCGGGACGCTCCTTTGGAAGCTTTCTTT
clone_size: many; d_call: .; j_call: TRBJ1-1; v_call: TRBV7-3; cdr3_aa: CASSLMGGSNTEAFF; cdr3_nt: TGTGCCAGCAGCTTAATGGGGGGGTCGAACACTGAAGCTTTCTTT
clone_size: few; d_call: TRBD2; j_call: TRBJ2-3; v_call: TRBV9; cdr3_aa: CASSQGSGGKADTQYF; cdr3_nt: TGTGCCAGCAGCCAGGGGAGCGGGGGGAAGGCGGATACGCAGTATTTT
clone_size: many; d_call: TRBD1; j_call: TRBJ2-3; v_call: TRBV7-2; cdr3_aa: CASSPIPGQGGDTQYF; cdr3_nt: TGTGCCAGCAGCCCCATACCCGGACAGGGAGGAGATACGCAGTATTTT
clone_size: .; d_call: .; j_call: TRBJ1-1; v_call: TRBV2; cdr3_aa: CASSGTGGRFTEAFF; cdr3_nt: TGTGCCAGCAGTGGCACCGGGGGCAGGTTCACTGAAGCTTTCTTT
clone_size: few; d_call: TRBD1; j_call: TRBJ1-4; v_call: TRBV20-1; cdr3_aa: CSARDLGGVEKLFF; cdr3_nt: TGCAGTGCTAGAGATTTAGGGGGCGTTGAAAAACTGTTTTTT
clone_size: few; d_call: TRBD1; j_call: TRBJ1-1; v_call: TRBV27; cdr3_aa: CASSLKGQGHTEAFF; cdr3_nt: TGTGCCAGCAGTTTAAAGGGACAGGGACACACTGAAGCTTTCTTT
clone_size: .; d_call: TRBD1; j_call: TRBJ2-2; v_call: TRBV7-2; cdr3_aa: CASSLGTGLNTGELFF; cdr3_nt: TGTGCCAGCAGCTTAGGGACAGGATTGAACACCGGGGAGCTGTTTTTT
clone_size: many; d_call: TRBD1; j_call: TRBJ2-5; v_call: TRBV27; cdr3_aa: CASSLSSLGTGLGETQYF; cdr3_nt: TGTGCCAGCAGTTTATCTTCCCTCGGGACAGGACTGGGGGAGACCCAGTACTTC
clone_size: .; d_call: .; j_call: TRBJ2-2; v_call: TRBV27; cdr3_aa: CASTSTPEVNTGELFF; cdr3_nt: TGTGCCAGCACCTCGACCCCGGAGGTCAACACCGGGGAGCTGTTTTTT
clone_size: .; d_call: TRBD1; j_call: TRBJ1-1; v_call: TRBV2; cdr3_aa: CASEPGQAGDTEAFF; cdr3_nt: TGTGCCAGCGAGCCAGGACAGGCCGGGGACACTGAAGCTTTCTTT
clone_size: .; d_call: .; j_call: TRBJ1-5; v_call: TRBV6-2/TRBV6-3; cdr3_aa: CASRPDSHQPQHF; cdr3_nt: TGTGCCAGCCGACCGGACAGCCATCAGCCCCAGCATTTT
clone_size: many; d_call: .; j_call: TRBJ2-3; v_call: TRBV2; cdr3_aa: CASSEGPDTDTQYF; cdr3_nt: TGTGCCAGCAGTGAAGGTCCCGACACAGATACGCAGTATTTT
clone_size: .; d_call: .; j_call: TRBJ2-6; v_call: TRBV7-3; cdr3_aa: CASSPGGRGLGANVLTF; cdr3_nt: TGTGCCAGCAGCCCGGGGGGCAGGGGGCTTGGGGCCAACGTCCTGACTTTC
clone_size: many; d_call: TRBD2; j_call: TRBJ2-1; v_call: TRBV20-1; cdr3_aa: CSASTGRVNEQFF; cdr3_nt: TGCAGTGCTAGCACCGGGAGGGTTAATGAGCAGTTCTTC
clone_size: .; d_call: TRBD2; j_call: TRBJ2-5; v_call: TRBV7-2; cdr3_aa: CASSSWTSGGPMVGTQYF; cdr3_nt: TGTGCCAGCAGCTCATGGACTAGCGGGGGACCAATGGTTGGGACCCAGTACTTC
clone_size: many; d_call: .; j_call: TRBJ2-3; v_call: TRBV6-1; cdr3_aa: CASTESMTRGDTQYF; cdr3_nt: TGTGCCAGCACCGAGAGCATGACTAGGGGAGATACGCAGTATTTT
clone_size: .; d_call: .; j_call: TRBJ1-5; v_call: TRBV6-1; cdr3_aa: CASRNRDNQPQHF; cdr3_nt: TGTGCCAGCAGAAACAGGGACAATCAGCCCCAGCATTTT
clone_size: many; d_call: .; j_call: TRBJ2-2; v_call: TRBV30; cdr3_aa: CAWRAGLGNTGELFF; cdr3_nt: TGTGCCTGGAGGGCTGGACTGGGAAACACCGGGGAGCTGTTTTTT
clone_size: .; d_call: .; j_call: TRBJ2-5; v_call: TRBV11-1; cdr3_aa: CASCQHSDLMEETQYF; cdr3_nt: TGTGCCAGCTGCCAACATTCGGATTTGATGGAGGAGACCCAGTACTTC
clone_size: few; d_call: .; j_call: TRBJ2-3; v_call: TRBV24-1; cdr3_aa: CATSDLRDCLYF; cdr3_nt: TGTGCCACCAGTGATTTGAGGGACTGTCTGTATTTT
clone_size: .; d_call: .; j_call: TRBJ1-2; v_call: TRBV11-2; cdr3_aa: CASSLGFTTYGYTF; cdr3_nt: TGTGCCAGCAGCTTAGGGTTTACCACCTATGGCTACACCTTC
clone_size: .; d_call: .; j_call: TRBJ1-2; v_call: TRBV9; cdr3_aa: CASSVADRLHGYTF; cdr3_nt: TGTGCCAGCAGCGTAGCTGACAGATTACATGGCTACACCTTC
clone_size: .; d_call: .; j_call: TRBJ2-3; v_call: TRBV14; cdr3_aa: CASSQVRGGTDTQYF; cdr3_nt: TGTGCCAGCAGCCAGGTGAGGGGCGGCACAGATACGCAGTATTTT
clone_size: .; d_call: TRBD2; j_call: TRBJ2-1; v_call: TRBV5-1; cdr3_aa: CASSWTAGAWNEQFF; cdr3_nt: TGCGCCAGCAGCTGGACCGCGGGAGCGTGGAATGAGCAGTTCTTC
clone_size: many; d_call: TRBD1; j_call: TRBJ2-1; v_call: TRBV5-1; cdr3_aa: CASSNGQGLPLSSYNEQFF; cdr3_nt: TGCGCCAGCAGCAACGGACAGGGTCTTCCCTTAAGCTCCTACAATGAGCAGTTCTTC
clone_size: .; d_call: .; j_call: TRBJ2-7; v_call: TRBV5-1; cdr3_aa: CASSFDSSLEQYF; cdr3_nt: TGCGCCAGCAGCTTTGACAGCTCCCTCGAGCAGTACTTC